The 23 T cell receptor beta chains in this list originate from one sample, sequenced in a study of cytomegalovirus exposure and HLA in healthy donors. The PCR was carried out with 60 Vbeta primers and 13 Jbeta primers. Sequencing was performed with immunoSEQ multiplex PCR; in TCRdb, only in-frame clones are kept and a portion is missing. This listing includes some 110,000 clones. Material for sequencing was PBMCs. All receptors come from a man under 40 in good health and CMV-seronegative.

A remark on this clone: Within the sample, other DNA sequences also encode this same CDR3. V gene TRBV2 combines with J gene TRBJ1-1; 7 nucleotides align to TRBD1. CDR3 size: 13 residues. CDR1 and CDR2 from the germline V gene are SNHLY and FYNNEI. The V segment lost 9 bases and the J segment 3 bases; nucleotides outside the gene matches: 7. CDR3 nucleotide sequence: TGTGCCAGAAAGGCGGGGACAGACACTGAAGCTTTCTTT. Translating it yields CARKAGTDTEAFF.

This chain uses TRBV11-2 with TRBJ2-7; TRBD2 matches at 12 bases. The J segment lost 6 bases and the V segment lost 5 bases, leaving 8 bases of the junction unmatched. From germline, CDR1 is SGHAT and CDR2 FQNNGV. The CDR3 covers 15 residues. CDR3 amino acids: CASSVTSGGPGEQYF. Written as DNA, the CDR3 is TGTGCCAGCAGCGTCACTAGCGGGGGGCCTGGCGAGCAGTACTTC.

V usage is TRBV23-1 and J usage is TRBJ2-7; the D gene is possibly TRBD2 (6 bases). TRBV23-1 has ORF status, its function being uncertain. V was cut by 10 bases and J by 4 bases, with 26 bases left in between. This CDR3 spans 16 amino acids. The CDR3 loop is CATSRERGGPYYEQYF. In DNA, the CDR3 is TGCGCCACCAGCCGGGAGAGAGGAGGCCCTTATTACGAGCAGTACTTC.

The chain is built from TRBV5-4 and TRBJ2-3; 9 positions agree with TRBD1. The CDR3 loop spans 15 amino acids. The V segment lost 0 bases and the J segment 3 bases; nucleotides outside the gene matches: 2. Per the germline V gene, CDR1 is SGHNT and CDR2 is YYREEE (reference sequence). CDR3 region: CASSLGGTGTDTQYF. The CDR3, as DNA: TGTGCCAGCAGCTTGGGAGGGACAGGGACAGATACGCAGTATTTT. Filled out from reference TRBV5-4 and TRBJ2-3, the complete variable domain reads ETGVTQSPTHLIKTRGQQVTLRCSSQSGHNTVSWYQQALGQGPQFIFQYYREEENGRGNFPPRFSGLQFPNYSSELNVNALELDDSALYLCASSLGGTGTDTQYFGPGTRLTVL.

J is TRBJ2-7 and V is TRBV4-1, with TRBD1 as a possible D gene (5 bases). V dropped 5 bases and J dropped 2 bases, with 19 bases sitting between them. The CDR3 extends over 16 amino acids. Germline V gives CDR1 MGHRA, CDR2 YSYEKL. The CDR3 sequence: CASSGDRERQAYEQYF. As DNA, the CDR3 is TGCGCCAGCAGCGGCGACAGAGAACGCCAGGCCTACGAGCAGTACTTC.

The chain carries TRBV5-1 and TRBJ2-3, with D possibly TRBD2 on 6 matching bases. V dropped 0 bases and J dropped 3 bases, with 11 bases sitting between them. Germline CDR1 reads SGHRS; CDR2 reads YFSETQ. The CDR3 has 15 residues. The DNA for the CDR3 is TGCGCCAGCAGCTTGGTCCAGGGAGGAACAGATACGCAGTATTTT. Encoded protein: CASSLVQGGTDTQYF.

This chain uses TRBV19 with TRBJ1-2, with D possibly TRBD1 on 5 matching bases. V lost 3 bases and J 4 bases, leaving 9 bases between the germline ends. The CDR3 sequence is 13 residues long. Per the germline V gene, CDR1 is LNHDA and CDR2 is SQIVND (reference sequence). CDR3 residues: CASSIGGGYGYTF. CDR3 nucleotide sequence: TGTGCCAGTAGTATCGGGGGGGGCTATGGCTACACCTTC.

The rearrangement joins TRBV18 to TRBJ2-7, with D possibly matching TRBD2 (6 bases). Germline loops: CDR1 KGHSH, CDR2 LQKENI. The length of the CDR3 is 13 residues. Trimming stripped 8 bases from V and 3 bases from J, with 14 bases between. The CDR3 DNA sequence: TGTGCCAGCACCCGTGTGGGGGGCTACGAGCAGTACTTC. This translates into CASTRVGGYEQYF.

V is TRBV5-6 and J is TRBJ1-5; tentatively, D is TRBD1 (5 bases). V gave up 4 bases and J gave up 4 bases, with 9 bases separating them. CDR3 length: 13 residues. Per the germline V gene, CDR1 is SGHDT and CDR2 is YYEEEE. The CDR3 DNA reads as TGTGCCAGCAGCCTGACAGTAAATCAGCCCCAGCATTTT. This sequence encodes CASSLTVNQPQHF.

V gene TRBV7-2 combines with J gene TRBJ2-1; TRBD2 matches at 14 bases. Per germline, CDR1 SGHTA and CDR2 FQGNSA. The length of the CDR3 is 15 residues. The J segment lost 15 bases and the V segment lost 4 bases, leaving 11 bases of the junction unmatched. The CDR3 bases are TGTGCCAGCAGCTATCAGGGACTAGCGGGGGCCGGGGGGTTCTTC. Its translation is CASSYQGLAGAGGFF. Full variable domain (outside the CDR3, taken from reference TRBV7-2 and TRBJ2-1): GAGVSQSPSNKVTEKGKDVELRCDPISGHTALYWYRQSLGQGLEFLIYFQGNSAPDKSGLPSDRFSAERTGGSVSTLTIQRTQQEDSAVYLCASSYQGLAGAGGFFGPGTRLTVL.

The rearrangement joins TRBV5-6 to TRBJ2-7; possibly TRBD2 for D (5 bases). With 5 bases removed from V and 5 bases from J, the gap between germline ends came to 20 bases. CDR1 is SGHDT and CDR2 is YYEEEE in the germline V gene. The CDR3 runs to 15 residues. CDR3 sequence (DNA): TGTGCCAGCAGGGACTTGGACGGCCGCCGAGACGAGCAGTACTTC. It specifies CASRDLDGRRDEQYF.

The chain has TRBV19 and TRBJ2-7; maybe TRBD1 (6 bases). Looked up from germline, CDR1 is LNHDA and CDR2 is SQIVND (reference sequence). This CDR3 region has 14 residues. The ends were cut back, 6 bases at V and 3 bases at J, with 15 bases in the middle. This chain's CDR3 is CASSYRVRLYEQYF. The CDR3 region has the DNA TGTGCCAGTAGCTACAGGGTCCGCCTCTACGAGCAGTACTTC.

The gene calls are TRBV5-6 and TRBJ2-7; perhaps TRBD2 as D (6 bases). This CDR3 comprises 14 residues. Germline V gives CDR1 SGHDT, CDR2 YYEEEE. V was shortened by 5 bases and J by 5 bases, with 17 bases between the two germline ends. CDR3 nucleotide sequence: TGTGCCAGCAGTCCTCGGGGATCGGGGGACGAGCAGTACTTC. Amino acid sequence: CASSPRGSGDEQYF.

V and J are TRBV7-9 and TRBJ2-7, with 9 positions matching TRBD1. Germline V lookup: CDR1 SEHNR, CDR2 FQNEAQ (reference sequence). The CDR3 sequence is 16 residues long. V lost 5 bases to trimming and J lost 2 bases; unmatched junction nucleotides: 10. The CDR3 DNA reads as TGTGCCAGCAGCAAGGACAGGGGACGGCGACCCTACGAGCAGTACTTC. This codes for CASSKDRGRRPYEQYF.

Remarks on this clone: A junction boundary mismatches the germline segment, possibly from a read error. The chain combines TRBV6-6 with TRBJ1-2; 10 bases map to TRBD1. CDR1 MNHNY and CDR2 SVGAGI come from the germline V gene (reference sequence). The CDR3 totals 15 residues. CDR3 sequence reads: CASLPRQGAKYGYTF. The CDR3 bases are TGTGCCAGCCTACCCCGACAGGGGGCTAAGTATGGCTACACCTTC.

The chain combines TRBV27 with TRBJ2-7, with a possible D match to TRBD2 (5 bases). V was trimmed by 3 bases and J by 3 bases, leaving 9 bases between them. There are 13 residues in the CDR3. Germline V lookup: CDR1 MNHEY, CDR2 SMNVEV (reference sequence). The CDR3 nucleotides read TGTGCCAGCAGTTTCCTAGGAGGCTACGAGCAGTACTTC. This encodes CASSFLGGYEQYF.

The rearrangement uses TRBV18 and TRBJ2-1; D is undetermined. Between the trimmed V and J ends, which lost 1 base and 0 bases, there was a span of 13 bases. CDR1 is KGHSH and CDR2 is LQKENI in the germline V gene. CDR3 size: 17 residues. CDR3 nucleotides: TGTGCCAGCTCACCACTTCCCGTCTCTAGCTCCTACAATGAGCAGTTCTTC. This sequence encodes CASSPLPVSSSYNEQFF.

This sequence joins TRBV2 and TRBJ1-3, with D unresolved. V was shortened by 5 bases and J by 1 base, with 12 bases between the two germline ends. Looked up from germline, CDR1 is SNHLY and CDR2 is FYNNEI. This CDR3 is built from 15 residues. The CDR3 spells CASSQQWNSGNTIYF. CDR3 in DNA: TGTGCCAGCAGTCAACAGTGGAATTCTGGAAACACCATATATTTT.

The chain is built from TRBV2 and TRBJ1-6; D unclear. There are 15 residues in the CDR3. Germline V gene lookup returns CDR1 SNHLY and CDR2 FYNNEI. V was cut by 2 bases and J by 6 bases, with 11 bases left in between. The DNA for the CDR3 is TGTGCCAGCAGTGAACCTCCGGGGTTTAATTCACCCCTCCACTTT. This codes for CASSEPPGFNSPLHF.

The chain combines TRBV5-1 with TRBJ2-5; a weak D match, TRBD1 (5 bases). The CDR3 length is 13 residues. Germline-derived CDR1 and CDR2 are SGHRS and YFSETQ. V was pared by 4 bases and J by 2 bases, with 9 bases between. CDR3 DNA: TGCGCCAGCAGCCGGACACCTCAAGAGACCCAGTACTTC. Its protein is CASSRTPQETQYF.

This chain uses TRBV6-6 with TRBJ2-7; TRBD1 matches 9 bases. Per the germline V gene, CDR1 is MNHNY and CDR2 is SVGAGI (reference sequence). The length of the CDR3 is 15 residues. V shed 6 bases, J shed 2 bases, and the junction held 8 bases outside the gene matches. Here the CDR3 reads CASSTDRGSPYEQYF. The CDR3 nucleotides read TGTGCCAGCAGCACCGACAGGGGGTCCCCCTACGAGCAGTACTTC.

The CDR3 DNA reads TGTGCCAGTAGCAACCCGGGACAGGGGGCCACTGAAGCTTTCTTT. Translation gives CASSNPGQGATEAFF. The rearrangement links TRBV19 to TRBJ1-1; 12 bases agree with TRBD1. V lost 6 bases and J lost 4; bases outside the gene matches: 6. Germline V CDR1 and CDR2: LNHDA, SQIVND (reference sequence). The CDR3 is 15 amino acids.

This chain links TRBV5-5 with TRBJ1-2; no firm D call. From germline, CDR1 is SGHKS and CDR2 YYEKEE (reference sequence). This CDR3 has 13 residues. Trimming removed 4 bases from V and 4 bases from J, with 11 bases in between. The CDR3 DNA reads as TGTGCCAGCAGCCCGACAACCATCTATGGCTACACCTTC. Its translation is CASSPTTIYGYTF.